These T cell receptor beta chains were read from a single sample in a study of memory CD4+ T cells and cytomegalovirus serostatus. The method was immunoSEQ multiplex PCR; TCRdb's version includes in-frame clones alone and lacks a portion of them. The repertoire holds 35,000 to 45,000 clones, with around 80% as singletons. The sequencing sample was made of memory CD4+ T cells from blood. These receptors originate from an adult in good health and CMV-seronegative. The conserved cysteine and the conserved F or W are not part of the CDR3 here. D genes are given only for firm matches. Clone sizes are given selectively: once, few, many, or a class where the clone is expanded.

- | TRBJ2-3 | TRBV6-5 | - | ASSGDPGDTQY
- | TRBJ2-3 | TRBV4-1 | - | ASSQDKVAGTDTQY
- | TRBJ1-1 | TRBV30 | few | AWIPERTKAF
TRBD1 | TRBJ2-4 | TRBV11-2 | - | ASSLGGQGVQY
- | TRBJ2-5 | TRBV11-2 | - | ASSPRSETQY
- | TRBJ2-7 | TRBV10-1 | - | ASSDTGSSYEQY
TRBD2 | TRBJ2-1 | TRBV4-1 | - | ASSQDLAAGGPYNEQF
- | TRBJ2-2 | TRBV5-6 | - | ASSLQGVVTGELF
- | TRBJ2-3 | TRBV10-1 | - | ASSDRDRSTDTQY
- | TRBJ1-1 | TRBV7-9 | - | ASSSLGGNTEAF
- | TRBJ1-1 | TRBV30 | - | AWSGTVGPAF
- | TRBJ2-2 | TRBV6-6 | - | ASTQLGAGTGELF
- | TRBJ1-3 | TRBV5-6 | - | ASSWGDFHSGNTIY
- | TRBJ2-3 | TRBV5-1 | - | ASSLDRVTDTQY
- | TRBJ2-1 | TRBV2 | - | ASSPGEVWGLYEQF